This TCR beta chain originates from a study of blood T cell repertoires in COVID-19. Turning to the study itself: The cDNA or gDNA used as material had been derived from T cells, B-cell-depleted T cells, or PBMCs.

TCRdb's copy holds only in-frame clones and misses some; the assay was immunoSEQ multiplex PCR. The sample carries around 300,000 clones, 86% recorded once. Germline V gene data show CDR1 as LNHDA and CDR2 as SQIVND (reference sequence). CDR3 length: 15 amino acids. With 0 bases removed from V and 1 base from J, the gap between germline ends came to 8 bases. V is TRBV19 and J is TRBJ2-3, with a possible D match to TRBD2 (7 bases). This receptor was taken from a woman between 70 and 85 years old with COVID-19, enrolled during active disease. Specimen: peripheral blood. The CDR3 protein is CASSIERGRTDTQYF. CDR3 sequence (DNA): TGTGCCAGTAGTATAGAGCGGGGGCGCACAGATACGCAGTATTTT.